This TCR beta chain originates from a study of molecular identifiers for immune sequencing clone quantification. Libraries from naive CD8 cells were generated from approximately 20,000 to 1,000,000 sorted cells (with 10%, 30% or 50% RNA). The CDR3 runs to 17 residues. Per the germline V gene, CDR1 is SNHLY and CDR2 is FYNNEI. Deletions cut 8 bases from V and 2 bases from J, with 23 bases between. This clonotype was detected ten times or more. TCRdb re-called the PCR reads through MiXCR, storing one row per CDR3 protein. The sample consists of over 55,000 distinct CDR3 sequences, 15% to 20% of them appearing once.

This chain uses TRBV2 with TRBJ2-3, with D perhaps matching TRBD2 (5 bases). The sequenced sample was naive CD8+ T cells from blood, with Jurkat cell RNA spiked in. The subset was: FACS-sorted CD8+CD4-CCR7+CD45RA+ naive T cells. The receptor was isolated from a human donor in good health. Some libraries in this study had Jurkat cell RNA spiked in. CDR3 sequence reads: CASGSSPHSANTDTQYF. In nucleotides, the CDR3 is TGTGCCAGCGGGTCCTCCCCCCATAGCGCGAACACAGATACGCAGTATTTT.